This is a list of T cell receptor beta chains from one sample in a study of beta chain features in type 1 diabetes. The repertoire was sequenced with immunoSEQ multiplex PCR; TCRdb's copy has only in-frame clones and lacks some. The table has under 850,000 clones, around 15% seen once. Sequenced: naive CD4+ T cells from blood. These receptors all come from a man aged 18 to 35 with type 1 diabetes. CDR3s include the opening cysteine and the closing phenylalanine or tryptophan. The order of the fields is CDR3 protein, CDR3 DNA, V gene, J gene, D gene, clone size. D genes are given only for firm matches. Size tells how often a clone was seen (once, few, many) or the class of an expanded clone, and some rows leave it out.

cdr3_aa: CSLRADLNTEAFF
cdr3_nt: TGCAGCTTAAGGGCGGATCTGAACACTGAAGCTTTCTTT
v_call: TRBV29-1
j_call: TRBJ1-1
d_call: -
clone_size: few

cdr3_aa: CASSSGTTQETQYF
cdr3_nt: TGTGCCAGCAGCTCCGGGACTACTCAAGAGACCCAGTACTTC
v_call: TRBV5-4
j_call: TRBJ2-5
d_call: TRBD2
clone_size: few

cdr3_aa: CASSRLETQYF
cdr3_nt: TGTGCCAGCAGTAGACTGGAGACCCAGTACTTC
v_call: TRBV28
j_call: TRBJ2-5
d_call: -
clone_size: few

cdr3_aa: CATSRDLGGAETQYF
cdr3_nt: TGTGCCACCAGCAGAGATCTAGGGGGGGCAGAGACCCAGTACTTC
v_call: TRBV15
j_call: TRBJ2-5
d_call: -
clone_size: -

cdr3_aa: CASSEAYYNEQFF
cdr3_nt: TGTGCCAGCAGTGAAGCCTACTACAATGAGCAGTTCTTC
v_call: TRBV2
j_call: TRBJ2-1
d_call: -
clone_size: few

cdr3_aa: CAWSVGPGTGFREQYF
cdr3_nt: TGTGCCTGGAGTGTAGGCCCCGGGACAGGGTTTCGGGAGCAGTACTTC
v_call: TRBV30
j_call: TRBJ2-7
d_call: TRBD1
clone_size: few

cdr3_aa: CASRGGAGYGYTF
cdr3_nt: TGTGCCAGCAGAGGAGGGGCAGGCTATGGCTACACCTTC
v_call: TRBV2
j_call: TRBJ1-2
d_call: -
clone_size: -

cdr3_aa: CATRVGAYNGELFF
cdr3_nt: TGTGCCACCAGGGTTGGCGCGTATAACGGGGAGCTGTTTTTT
v_call: TRBV6-5
j_call: TRBJ2-2
d_call: -
clone_size: few

cdr3_aa: CASSPHGTAIRGEKLFF
cdr3_nt: TGTGCCAGTAGTCCCCACGGGACAGCAATCCGGGGAGAAAAACTGTTTTTT
v_call: TRBV19
j_call: TRBJ1-4
d_call: TRBD1
clone_size: -

cdr3_aa: CASRNTGELFF
cdr3_nt: TGTGCCAGCAGGAACACCGGGGAGCTGTTTTTT
v_call: TRBV6-5
j_call: TRBJ2-2
d_call: -
clone_size: -

cdr3_aa: CAISGDGNQPQHF
cdr3_nt: TGTGCCATCAGTGGAGACGGCAATCAGCCCCAGCATTTT
v_call: TRBV10-3
j_call: TRBJ1-5
d_call: -
clone_size: -

cdr3_aa: CASSISHNGQRASNYGYTF
cdr3_nt: TGTGCCAGTAGTATTAGTCATAACGGACAGAGGGCATCCAACTATGGCTACACCTTC
v_call: TRBV19
j_call: TRBJ1-2
d_call: -
clone_size: -

cdr3_aa: CASTRGGTNEKLFF
cdr3_nt: TGTGCCAGCACCAGGGGTGGTACTAATGAAAAACTGTTTTTT
v_call: TRBV7-8
j_call: TRBJ1-4
d_call: -
clone_size: few

cdr3_aa: CASSLAWQETQYF
cdr3_nt: TGTGCCAGCAGCTTAGCCTGGCAAGAGACCCAGTACTTC
v_call: TRBV11-3
j_call: TRBJ2-5
d_call: -
clone_size: few

cdr3_aa: CASSRGGSNEQFF
cdr3_nt: TGTGCCAGCAGTCGCGGGGGGAGCAATGAGCAGTTCTTC
v_call: TRBV6-6
j_call: TRBJ2-1
d_call: TRBD2
clone_size: -

cdr3_aa: CASSLANGEAFF
cdr3_nt: TGCGCCAGCAGCTTGGCTAATGGTGAAGCTTTCTTT
v_call: TRBV5-1
j_call: TRBJ1-1
d_call: -
clone_size: -

cdr3_aa: CASSLEGTKRAETQYF
cdr3_nt: TGTGCCAGCAGCTTAGAAGGGACCAAGAGAGCGGAGACCCAGTACTTC
v_call: TRBV7-2
j_call: TRBJ2-5
d_call: -
clone_size: -

cdr3_aa: CASSSPTGENTEAFF
cdr3_nt: TGTGCCAGCAGCTCCCCAACAGGGGAAAACACTGAAGCTTTCTTT
v_call: TRBV11-2
j_call: TRBJ1-1
d_call: TRBD1
clone_size: once

cdr3_aa: CASSYSSVGSGQPQHF
cdr3_nt: TGTGCCAGCAGTTACTCGAGTGTTGGCTCTGGCCAGCCCCAGCATTTT
v_call: TRBV6-5
j_call: TRBJ1-5
d_call: -
clone_size: -

cdr3_aa: CASSLEGRNEKLFF
cdr3_nt: TGTGCCAGCAGCTTAGAAGGGAGGAATGAAAAACTGTTTTTT
v_call: TRBV7-9
j_call: TRBJ1-4
d_call: -
clone_size: -

cdr3_aa: CASSADRETAYTF
cdr3_nt: TGTGCCAGCAGCGCCGACAGGGAAACAGCCTACACCTTC
v_call: TRBV7-6
j_call: TRBJ1-2
d_call: TRBD1
clone_size: -

cdr3_aa: CSVGSGDTEAFF
cdr3_nt: TGCAGCGTTGGCTCGGGGGACACTGAAGCTTTCTTT
v_call: TRBV29-1
j_call: TRBJ1-1
d_call: -
clone_size: -

cdr3_aa: CSARDSETQYF
cdr3_nt: TGCAGTGCTAGAGATAGCGAGACCCAGTACTTC
v_call: TRBV20-1
j_call: TRBJ2-5
d_call: -
clone_size: -

cdr3_aa: CAISGRPGDNEQFF
cdr3_nt: TGTGCCATCAGTGGGAGACCGGGGGACAATGAGCAGTTCTTC
v_call: TRBV10-3
j_call: TRBJ2-1
d_call: -
clone_size: few

cdr3_aa: CASSELRRKNTEAFF
cdr3_nt: TGTGCCAGCAGTGAGCTTAGACGGAAGAACACTGAAGCTTTCTTT
v_call: TRBV2
j_call: TRBJ1-1
d_call: -
clone_size: -

cdr3_aa: CASSSATQGPLHF
cdr3_nt: TGTGCCAGCAGCTCAGCAACACAGGGACCCCTCCACTTT
v_call: TRBV7-2
j_call: TRBJ1-6
d_call: -
clone_size: -

cdr3_aa: CAWTKGLVNEKLFF
cdr3_nt: TGTGCCTGGACCAAGGGACTTGTTAATGAAAAACTGTTTTTT
v_call: TRBV30
j_call: TRBJ1-4
d_call: -
clone_size: -

cdr3_aa: CASSSPLDGSPLHF
cdr3_nt: TGTGCCAGCAGCTCCCCCTTAGATGGTTCCCCCCTCCACTTT
v_call: TRBV11-2
j_call: TRBJ1-6
d_call: -
clone_size: -

cdr3_aa: CASSGPRGGSYNEQFF
cdr3_nt: TGTGCCAGCAGTGGCCCGCGGGGTGGGTCCTACAATGAGCAGTTCTTC
v_call: TRBV9
j_call: TRBJ2-1
d_call: -
clone_size: -

cdr3_aa: CAWTTGRVQETQYF
cdr3_nt: TGTGCCTGGACGACAGGGAGGGTTCAAGAGACCCAGTACTTC
v_call: TRBV30
j_call: TRBJ2-5
d_call: -
clone_size: -

cdr3_aa: CASRGFLGMNTEAFF
cdr3_nt: TGTGCCAGCAGGGGTTTTTTAGGGATGAACACTGAAGCTTTCTTT
v_call: TRBV28
j_call: TRBJ1-1
d_call: -
clone_size: few

cdr3_aa: CASSDRDRLNTEAFF
cdr3_nt: TGTGCCAGCAGTGACCGGGACAGATTGAACACTGAAGCTTTCTTT
v_call: TRBV2
j_call: TRBJ1-1
d_call: TRBD1
clone_size: few

cdr3_aa: CASTRTSGLTGELFF
cdr3_nt: TGTGCCAGCACCCGGACTAGCGGTTTGACCGGGGAGCTGTTTTTT
v_call: TRBV4-2
j_call: TRBJ2-2
d_call: TRBD2
clone_size: -

cdr3_aa: CASSFLRQGERNTEAFF
cdr3_nt: TGCGCCAGCAGCTTCTTAAGACAGGGGGAGAGGAACACTGAAGCTTTCTTT
v_call: TRBV5-1
j_call: TRBJ1-1
d_call: TRBD1
clone_size: few

cdr3_aa: CASSVTGELSGETQYF
cdr3_nt: TGCGCCAGCAGCGTGACAGGGGAATTGTCGGGAGAGACCCAGTACTTC
v_call: TRBV5-1
j_call: TRBJ2-5
d_call: TRBD1
clone_size: -

cdr3_aa: CASSLGSVTETQYF
cdr3_nt: TGTGCCAGCAGCTTAGGTTCAGTCACTGAGACCCAGTACTTC
v_call: TRBV11-2
j_call: TRBJ2-5
d_call: -
clone_size: -

cdr3_aa: CASTERDRDSYEQYF
cdr3_nt: TGTGCCAGCACCGAGCGGGACAGGGATTCCTACGAGCAGTACTTC
v_call: TRBV28
j_call: TRBJ2-7
d_call: TRBD1
clone_size: -

cdr3_aa: CATRRAGRNNEQFF
cdr3_nt: TGTGCCACCCGGCGTGCGGGGCGCAACAATGAGCAGTTCTTC
v_call: TRBV11-2
j_call: TRBJ2-1
d_call: -
clone_size: few

cdr3_aa: CASSVQQGDSNQPQHF
cdr3_nt: TGTGCCAGCAGCGTACAACAGGGAGATAGCAATCAGCCCCAGCATTTT
v_call: TRBV7-9
j_call: TRBJ1-5
d_call: -
clone_size: few

cdr3_aa: CASSPGLAGGLMNEQFF
cdr3_nt: TGTGCCAGCAGCCCAGGACTAGCGGGGGGGCTAATGAATGAGCAGTTCTTC
v_call: TRBV7-8
j_call: TRBJ2-1
d_call: TRBD2
clone_size: few